One and the same sample provided the 3 T cell receptor beta chains below, sequenced in a study of blood T cell repertoires in COVID-19. Assay: immunoSEQ multiplex PCR; the TCRdb copy retains only in-frame clones and omits some. The sample records approximately 300,000 clones, about 85% being singletons. The sample comprised peripheral blood. These receptor sequences come from a woman between 45 and 65 years old who had recovered from COVID-19.

The chain has TRBV7-8 and TRBJ2-2; 7 nucleotides match TRBD2. Germline V gives CDR1 SGHVS, CDR2 FQNEAQ. This CDR3 is built from 15 residues. V shed 3 bases and J 8 bases; nucleotides not matched to a gene: 9. In nucleotides, the CDR3 is TGTGCCAGCAGCTTGCGGCGGGAGAGATCTGGGGAGCTGTTTTTT. It yields the protein CASSLRRERSGELFF.

The chain is built from TRBV19 and TRBJ1-1; 11 bases match TRBD1. CDR1 is LNHDA, CDR2 SQIVND, per germline (reference sequence). The CDR3 is 17 amino acids. The ends lost 4 bases at V and 6 bases at J; junction bases unmatched: 13. CDR3 in amino acids: CASSKGQGVLLLPEAFF. CDR3 nucleotide sequence: TGTGCCAGTAGTAAGGGACAGGGGGTACTTCTTCTACCTGAAGCTTTCTTT.

This clone has just one count. A read error may produce the germline difference seen at one junction end. The rearrangement links TRBV6-5 to TRBJ2-2; D gene uncertain. Germline V lookup: CDR1 MNHEY, CDR2 SVGAGI. CDR3 length equals 12 residues. The CDR3 here is CAGSPAAGELFF. For the CDR3, the DNA is TGTGCCGGCAGTCCCGCGGCCGGGGAGCTGTTTTTT.